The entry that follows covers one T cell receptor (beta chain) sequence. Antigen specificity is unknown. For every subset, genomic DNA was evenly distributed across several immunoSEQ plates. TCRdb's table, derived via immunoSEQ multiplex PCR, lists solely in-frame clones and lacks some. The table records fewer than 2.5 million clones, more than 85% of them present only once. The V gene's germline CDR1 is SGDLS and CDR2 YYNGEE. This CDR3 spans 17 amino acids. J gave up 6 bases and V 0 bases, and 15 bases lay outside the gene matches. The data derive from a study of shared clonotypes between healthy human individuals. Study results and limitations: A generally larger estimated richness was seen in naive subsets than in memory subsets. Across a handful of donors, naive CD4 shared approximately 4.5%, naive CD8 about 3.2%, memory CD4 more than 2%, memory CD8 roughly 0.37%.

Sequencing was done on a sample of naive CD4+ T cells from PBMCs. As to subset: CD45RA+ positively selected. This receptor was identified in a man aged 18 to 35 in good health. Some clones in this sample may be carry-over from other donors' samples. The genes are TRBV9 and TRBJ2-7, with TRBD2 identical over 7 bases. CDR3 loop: CASSVALGLAEVGEQYF. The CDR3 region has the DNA TGTGCCAGCAGCGTAGCGTTAGGGCTAGCGGAGGTCGGCGAGCAGTACTTC.